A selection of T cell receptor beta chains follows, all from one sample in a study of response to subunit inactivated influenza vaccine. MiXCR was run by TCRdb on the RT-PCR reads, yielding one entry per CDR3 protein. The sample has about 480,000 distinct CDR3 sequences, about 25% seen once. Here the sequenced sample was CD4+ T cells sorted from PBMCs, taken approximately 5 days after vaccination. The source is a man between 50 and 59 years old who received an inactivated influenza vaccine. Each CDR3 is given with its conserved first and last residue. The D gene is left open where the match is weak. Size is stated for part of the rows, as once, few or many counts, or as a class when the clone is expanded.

TGTGCCAGCAGTTTTTTCCCCCGTGGACAGGAGACAGATACGCAGTATTTT | CASSFFPRGQETDTQYF | . | TRBJ2-3 | TRBD1 | TRBV12-3/TRBV12-4
TGCGCCAGCAAGCTTGGGGGACAGAGTGAATACGAGCAGTACTTC | CASKLGGQSEYEQYF | few | TRBJ2-7 | TRBD1 | TRBV5-1
TGTGCCAGCAGTTTAGGGGGGAGGTATGGCTACACCTTC | CASSLGGRYGYTF | few | TRBJ1-2 | . | TRBV12-3/TRBV12-4
TGTGCCATCAGTGTAGACCCGATATACACAGATACGCAGTATTTT | CAISVDPIYTDTQYF | few | TRBJ2-3 | . | TRBV10-3
TGTGCCAGCAGCTTAGCGAGAGCTACAGATACGCAGTATTTT | CASSLARATDTQYF | many | TRBJ2-3 | . | TRBV7-2
TGCGCCAGCAGCGGATCAGGGGGTACCTACGAGCAGTACTTC | CASSGSGGTYEQYF | few | TRBJ2-7 | TRBD1 | TRBV5-1
TGCGCCAGCAGCCCAGGACTAGCGGGTCCCCGAGGGAAGGCCTACGAGCAGTACTTC | CASSPGLAGPRGKAYEQYF | few | TRBJ2-7 | TRBD2 | TRBV5-1
TGTGCCAGCAGTTTAGAAGGGACAGGGTCTCAGCCCCAGCATTTT | CASSLEGTGSQPQHF | . | TRBJ1-5 | TRBD1 | TRBV12-3/TRBV12-4
TGTGCCATCAGATCAGGGAGGGACACCGGGGAGCTGTTTTTT | CAIRSGRDTGELFF | few | TRBJ2-2 | TRBD2 | TRBV10-3
TGCAGTGCTAGAGTCGGCCAGTTAGCCAAAAACATTCAGTACTTC | CSARVGQLAKNIQYF | . | TRBJ2-4 | . | TRBV20-1
TGCGCCAGCAGCCCCATACAGGGGAACGAGCAGTACTTC | CASSPIQGNEQYF | . | TRBJ2-7 | TRBD1 | TRBV5-1
TGCAGCGTTGAGAGAACACCGGGCGAGCAGTACTTC | CSVERTPGEQYF | many | TRBJ2-7 | . | TRBV29-1
TGTGCCAGCAGCTTAGTGGGCCACCAAGAGACCCAGTACTTC | CASSLVGHQETQYF | . | TRBJ2-5 | . | TRBV11-1
TGCGCCAGCAGCTTGAGGCGTGTCGAGTCACCCCTCCACTTT | CASSLRRVESPLHF | few | TRBJ1-6 | . | TRBV5-1
TGTGCCAGCAGCCAAGGGAAACAGGGGTCAGATACGCAGTATTTT | CASSQGKQGSDTQYF | few | TRBJ2-3 | TRBD1 | TRBV4-2
TGCAGTGCCACCGACAGGCCATTCACTGAAGCTTTCTTT | CSATDRPFTEAFF | . | TRBJ1-1 | . | TRBV20-1
TGCAGCGTTGTCCCCTGGACTAGCGGGGCCACAGATACGCAGTATTTT | CSVVPWTSGATDTQYF | . | TRBJ2-3 | TRBD2 | TRBV29-1
TGTGCCAGCAGCGCGCTGACTAATTCGCGGGAGCAGTACTTC | CASSALTNSREQYF | . | TRBJ2-7 | . | TRBV7-2
TGTGCCAGCAGCTTATATCCGGCGAGCTCCTACAATGAGCAGTTCTTC | CASSLYPASSYNEQFF | . | TRBJ2-1 | . | TRBV5-6
TGTGCCAGCAGCCCCCCGACAGGGTTTACCGGGGAGCTGTTTTTT | CASSPPTGFTGELFF | . | TRBJ2-2 | TRBD1 | TRBV7-2
TGCGCCAGCAGCCCCGAGGGGAGGCGTAGCTATGGCTACACCTTC | CASSPEGRRSYGYTF | . | TRBJ1-2 | . | TRBV5-1
TGTGCCAGCTCACCGGCGGCGGGAGGGGCCTCCAATGAGCAGTTCTTC | CASSPAAGGASNEQFF | . | TRBJ2-1 | TRBD2 | TRBV18
TGTGCCAGCAGCCAAGGGTCAGGGAGGTCCTACGAGCAGTACTTC | CASSQGSGRSYEQYF | few | TRBJ2-7 | . | TRBV3-1
TGTGCCAGCAGCTTCCAGGGGGCCAGGAATACGCAGTATTTT | CASSFQGARNTQYF | . | TRBJ2-3 | TRBD1 | TRBV7-2
TGTGCCAGCAGTGTAAGGAGGGAGGCGACCCAGTACTTC | CASSVRREATQYF | . | TRBJ2-5 | . | TRBV6-1
TGTGCCAGCGCGCGGGGGAGCTCTGGAAACACCATATATTTT | CASARGSSGNTIYF | few | TRBJ1-3 | . | TRBV7-2
TGTGCCAGCAGTTTCAGTACGGGAGGGAGGGGCACTGAAGCTTTCTTT | CASSFSTGGRGTEAFF | few | TRBJ1-1 | . | TRBV12-3/TRBV12-4
TGCAGTGCTAGAAGAGGGGCCGAATCCTACAATGAGCAGTTCTTC | CSARRGAESYNEQFF | few | TRBJ2-1 | . | TRBV20-1
TGTGCCAGCAGTTACTCCCTAGCGAACGAGCAGTTCTTC | CASSYSLANEQFF | few | TRBJ2-1 | . | TRBV6-5
TGCGCCAGCAGCCAAGGGGGCAGCGAACACACAGATACGCAGTATTTT | CASSQGGSEHTDTQYF | . | TRBJ2-3 | . | TRBV4-1
TGTGCCGGCAGCTTCCGGGGTGGGGCGGCTGAGCAGTTCTTC | CAGSFRGGAAEQFF | . | TRBJ2-1 | . | TRBV11-2
TGTGCCATCAGGTTTAACGACTATGGCTACACCTTC | CAIRFNDYGYTF | few | TRBJ1-2 | . | TRBV10-3
TGTGCCAGCAGCCAGAAGGGTAGGGGTGGGGGCTACACCTTC | CASSQKGRGGGYTF | . | TRBJ1-2 | . | TRBV4-2
TGTGCCATCAGTGAGCCCGGACAGGCGAATCGACAATACTACGAGCAGTACTTC | CAISEPGQANRQYYEQYF | few | TRBJ2-7 | TRBD1 | TRBV10-3
TGTGCCAGCAGTTACGGGGAAACTGAAGCTTTCTTT | CASSYGETEAFF | . | TRBJ1-1 | . | TRBV6-5